The 15 T cell receptor beta chains given below trace back to one sample, sequenced in a study of blood T cell repertoires in COVID-19. The protocol was immunoSEQ multiplex PCR, while the TCRdb copy is restricted to in-frame clones and leaves out a portion. This repertoire shows some 54,000 clones, around 83% found once; its top ten account for 6.9%. The specimen sequenced was peripheral blood. These receptors were collected from a man aged 65 to 85 with active COVID-19.

The chain uses TRBV3-1 (or the pseudogene TRBV3-2) and TRBJ2-7, with D maybe TRBD1 (5 bases). The CDR3 length is 12 residues. Germline-derived CDR1 and CDR2 are LGHDT and YNNKEL (reference sequence). V lost 5 bases and J 3 bases, leaving 8 bases between the germline ends. CDR3 loop: CASSTQGYEQYF. The DNA for the CDR3 is TGTGCCAGCAGCACCCAGGGCTACGAGCAGTACTTC.

V usage is TRBV20-1 and J usage is TRBJ2-7; possible D gene TRBD2, 7 bases. The CDR3 covers 15 residues. V lost 3 bases to trimming and J lost 6 bases, with 21 bases between them. CDR1 is DFQATT and CDR2 is SNEGSKA in the germline V gene (reference sequence). This CDR3 reads CSASERRGRSGEQYF. In DNA, the CDR3 is TGCAGTGCTAGTGAAAGGCGGGGGCGGTCGGGCGAGCAGTACTTC.

The CDR3 loop reads CASSSLAGAGDTQYF. The CDR3, as DNA: TGCGCCAGCAGCTCATTAGCGGGGGCGGGAGATACGCAGTATTTT. The chain has TRBV5-1 and TRBJ2-3; 9 bases are a match to TRBD2. The CDR3 is made up of 15 amino acids. With 3 bases clipped from V and 5 bases from J, the junction kept 7 bases outside the gene matches. Germline loops: CDR1 SGHRS, CDR2 YFSETQ. The variable domain in full, completed from reference TRBV5-1 and TRBJ2-3, reads KAGVTQTPRYLIKTRGQQVTLSCSPISGHRSVSWYQQTPGQGLQFLFEYFSETQRNKGNFPGRFSGRQFSNSRSEMNVSTLELGDSALYLCASSSLAGAGDTQYFGPGTRLTVL.

This clone is a singleton in its sample. The rearrangement joins TRBV11-3 to TRBJ2-3; 9 nucleotides agree with TRBD1. V lost 3 bases, J lost 2 bases, and 3 bases stayed unmatched. The CDR3 runs 15 residues. Germline V CDR1 and CDR2: SGHNT, YENEEA. The CDR3 nucleotides read TGTGCCAGCAGCTTCGGACAGGGGATCACAGATACGCAGTATTTT. Protein product: CASSFGQGITDTQYF. Full variable domain (remainder filled in from reference TRBV11-3 and TRBJ2-3): EAGVVQSPRYKIIEKKQPVAFWCNPISGHNTLYWYLQNLGQGPELLIRYENEEAVDDSQLPKDRFSAERLKGVDSTLKIQPAELGDSAVYLCASSFGQGITDTQYFGPGTRLTVL.

V usage is TRBV7-2 and J usage is TRBJ2-7; a possible D gene is TRBD1 (5 bases). The CDR3 totals 14 residues. The V end lost 5 bases, the J end lost 4 bases, and 15 bases lay between the germline ends. CDR1 SGHTA and CDR2 FQGNSA come from the germline V gene. CDR3 amino acids: CASSPRQTVYEQYF. The CDR3 DNA sequence: TGTGCCAGCAGCCCCCGACAGACGGTTTACGAGCAGTACTTC. Full variable domain (rest looked up from reference TRBV7-2 and TRBJ2-7): GAGVSQSPSNKVTEKGKDVELRCDPISGHTALYWYRQSLGQGLEFLIYFQGNSAPDKSGLPSDRFSAERTGGSVSTLTIQRTQQEDSAVYLCASSPRQTVYEQYFGPGTRLTVT.

Comment on this clone: Sequence at one end of the junction differs from germline and may be a read error. This chain connects TRBV7-9 to TRBJ2-7; D possibly matches TRBD1 or TRBD2 (7 bases each). The CDR3 contains 15 residues. Germline lookup yields CDR1 SEHNR and CDR2 FQNEAQ (reference sequence). The DNA of the CDR3 is TGTGCCAGCAGCCTAGCAGGGGGGGACACCTACGAGCAGTACTTC. This gives the protein CASSLAGGDTYEQYF.

The chain has TRBV5-4 and TRBJ2-1; 10 bases map to TRBD2. V trimming: 5 bases; J trimming: 6 bases; junction bases outside the gene matches: 11. The CDR3 has 16 residues. In germline, CDR1 is SGHNT, CDR2 YYREEE (reference sequence). In DNA form, the CDR3 reads TGTGCCAGCAGGAGGGAAGGAGCGGGGGGGCTCAATGAGCAGTTCTTC. Translating gives CASRREGAGGLNEQFF. Full variable domain (remainder filled in from reference TRBV5-4 and TRBJ2-1): ETGVTQSPTHLIKTRGQQVTLRCSSQSGHNTVSWYQQALGQGPQFIFQYYREEENGRGNFPPRFSGLQFPNYSSELNVNALELDDSALYLCASRREGAGGLNEQFFGPGTRLTVL.

This sequence joins TRBV19 and TRBJ1-6, with D possibly being TRBD1 (6 bases). Germline-derived CDR1 and CDR2 are LNHDA and SQIVND (reference sequence). CDR3 length: 15 amino acids. Trimming took 4 bases from V and 7 from J, leaving 14 bases between them. The CDR3 nucleotides are TGTGCCAGTAGTACCCACGGACAGTTAAATTCACCCCTCCACTTT. Translated, it gives CASSTHGQLNSPLHF.

The sample holds a few counts of this clone. The chain is built from TRBV5-5 and TRBJ2-7; TRBD2 agrees at 7 bases. The CDR3 totals 14 residues. Germline CDR1 reads SGHKS; CDR2 reads YYEKEE (reference sequence). The V segment lost 1 base and the J segment 2 bases; nucleotides outside the gene matches: 3. The DNA for the CDR3 is TGTGCCAGCAGCTTGCGACTAGCTGCCTACGAGCAGTACTTC. Amino acids: CASSLRLAAYEQYF.

The J gene is TRBJ1-6, the V gene TRBV7-3, with D perhaps matching TRBD1 (5 bases). The CDR3 runs 15 residues. V lost 2 bases and J lost 5, with 10 bases in between. The germline CDR1 and CDR2 sequences are SGHTA and FQGTGA. CDR3 sequence (DNA): TGTGCCAGCAGCTTAGACCGGGGGGATAATTCACCCCTCCACTTT. Translating gives CASSLDRGDNSPLHF.

The chain is built from TRBV7-2 and TRBJ2-3; D possibly corresponds to TRBD2 (6 bases). The CDR3 contains 15 residues. Deletions cut 5 bases from V and 5 bases from J, with 17 bases between. The germline V gene has CDR1 SGHTA and CDR2 FQGNSA. In nucleotides, the CDR3 is TGTGCCAGCAGCCTGGGACTCCTCGAGGAAGATACGCAGTATTTT. It specifies CASSLGLLEEDTQYF.

The chain couples TRBV3-1 (or the pseudogene TRBV3-2) to TRBJ2-7; D is ambiguous. CDR1 and CDR2 from the germline V gene are LGHDT and YNNKEL (reference sequence). CDR3 size: 15 residues. Trimming took 0 bases from V and 2 from J, leaving 11 bases between them. The CDR3 here is CASSQDPTNPYEQYF. DNA of the CDR3: TGTGCCAGCAGCCAAGATCCTACCAACCCCTACGAGCAGTACTTC.

The chain joins TRBV6-6 to TRBJ1-1; D gene ambiguous. V was clipped by 6 bases and J by 1 base, with 15 bases between them. This CDR3 spans 15 amino acids. The germline V gene encodes CDR1 MNHNY and CDR2 SVGAGI (reference sequence). The CDR3 reads CASSPPRTGNTEAFF. CDR3 coding DNA: TGTGCCAGCAGCCCACCCCGGACTGGGAACACTGAAGCTTTCTTT.

The chain links TRBV10-3 to TRBJ2-4; 7 positions agree with TRBD1. The CDR3 extends over 17 amino acids. J was trimmed by 1 base and V by 10 bases; bases with no gene match: 16. Germline assignment: CDR1 ENHRY and CDR2 SYGVKD. CDR3 region: CATSQDRNGGAKNIQYF. DNA for the CDR3: TGTGCCACCTCCCAGGACAGGAATGGCGGGGCCAAAAACATTCAGTACTTC.

In this sample, this clone turned up once. The chain uses TRBV27 and TRBJ2-7; 8 positions agree with TRBD2. Germline trimming cut 5 bases from V and 0 bases from J; bases unmatched to any gene: 3. There are 14 residues in the CDR3. Germline loops: CDR1 MNHEY, CDR2 SMNVEV (reference sequence). The CDR3 nucleotides are TGTGCCAGCAGTATTAGCGGGGACTCCTACGAGCAGTACTTC. Amino acid sequence: CASSISGDSYEQYF.